The rows below give T cell receptor beta chains drawn from one sample of a study of metastatic and nonmetastatic thyroid tumors. Via MiXCR, TCRdb re-called the PCR reads. Among more than 35,000 clones listed, 13% were seen once. Sequenced material: blood. The receptors were sampled from a female donor with papillary thyroid cancer or a benign thyroid nodule (not recorded which). Some clones in this sample may be carry-over from other donors' samples. The CDR3 runs from the conserved cysteine through the conserved F or W. Each record gives: J gene, clone size, D gene, V gene, CDR3 protein, CDR3 DNA. D genes are given only for firm matches. A clone size is listed for some rows: how often the clone was seen (once, few, many), or a class if it is expanded.

TRBJ2-6,many,TRBD2,TRBV20-1,CSARGGGSGANVLTF,TGCAGTGCTAGGGGCGGGGGATCCGGGGCCAACGTCCTGACTTTC
TRBJ1-5,many,.,TRBV12-3/TRBV12-4,CASCREGGLSNQPQHF,TGTGCCAGCTGCCGGGAAGGGGGGCTTAGCAATCAGCCCCAGCATTTT
TRBJ2-7,.,TRBD2,TRBV6-5,CASSYAGTSYEQYF,TGTGCCAGCAGTTACGCCGGGACTAGCTACGAGCAGTACTTC
TRBJ2-3,few,.,TRBV6-2/TRBV6-3,CASSFRGRAAYTQYF,TGTGCCAGCAGCTTCCGAGGCAGGGCAGCATATACTCAGTATTTT
TRBJ1-5,many,.,TRBV12-3/TRBV12-4,CASSLGGLRQPQHF,TGTGCCAGCAGTTTAGGGGGACTGAGGCAGCCCCAGCATTTT
TRBJ2-5,many,.,TRBV6-1,CASGAGEETQYF,TGTGCCAGCGGGGCAGGGGAAGAGACCCAGTACTTC
TRBJ2-6,.,.,TRBV11-2,CASSPMPGANVLTF,TGTGCCAGCAGCCCCATGCCTGGGGCCAACGTCCTGACCTTC
TRBJ1-2,many,.,TRBV18,CASSPGSFGYTF,TGTGCCAGCTCACCAGGAAGTTTCGGCTACACCTTC
TRBJ2-3,many,.,TRBV7-3,CASSLTGHGTDTQYF,TGTGCCAGCAGCTTAACGGGACATGGCACAGATACGCAGTATTTT
TRBJ2-7,.,TRBD1,TRBV9,CASSSRDRVSIGIYEQYF,TGTGCCAGCAGCTCTCGGGACAGAGTGTCGATAGGGATCTACGAGCAGTACTTC
TRBJ2-3,many,.,TRBV5-6,CASSLRRSSTTDTQYF,TGTGCCAGCAGCTTGCGGAGGTCTTCTACCACAGATACGCAGTATTTT
TRBJ1-2,many,.,TRBV7-9,CASRTTGGGYTF,TGTGCCAGCAGGACGACAGGCGGGGGCTACACCTTC
TRBJ1-6,many,TRBD1,TRBV27,CASSTTGRGSPLHF,TGTGCCAGCAGTACGACAGGGAGAGGATCACCCCTCCACTTT
TRBJ2-7,medium-sized,TRBD2,TRBV12-3/TRBV12-4,CASSLGTSDYEQYF,TGTGCCAGCAGTTTGGGGACTAGCGACTACGAGCAGTACTTC
TRBJ1-4,many,TRBD1,TRBV19,CATTKPGRGEQLFF,TGTGCCACCACCAAACCGGGCAGGGGGGAACAACTGTTTTTT
TRBJ2-2,many,.,TRBV5-1,CASSVMAGELFF,TGCGCCAGCAGCGTGATGGCCGGGGAGCTGTTTTTT
TRBJ2-3,many,.,TRBV7-9,CASSLAPGADTQYF,TGTGCCAGCAGCTTAGCGCCGGGGGCAGATACGCAGTATTTT